The 11 T cell receptor beta chains reported below all come from one sample, sequenced in a study of blood T cell repertoires in COVID-19. Sequencing was performed with immunoSEQ multiplex PCR; in TCRdb, only in-frame clones are kept and a portion is missing. The data show around 250,000 clones, 65% to 90% seen once. The sample comprised PBMCs or T cells enriched from blood (not recorded which). The source is a young man who had recovered from COVID-19.

On this clone itself: Other nucleotide sequences from this sample produce the same CDR3. The V gene is TRBV7-8, the J gene TRBJ1-2; D is unclear. The germline CDR1 and CDR2 sequences are SGHVS and FQNEAQ. The CDR3 runs 14 residues. Trimming took 1 base from V and 0 from J, leaving 6 bases between them. CDR3 coding DNA: TGTGCCAGCAGCTTAGGGGCGTCTAACTATGGCTACACCTTC. Translation gives CASSLGASNYGYTF.

The CDR3 DNA follows: TGTGCCATCAATAGCGGGACAGCGTCCGGCTACACCTTC. Encoded protein: CAINSGTASGYTF. This chain uses TRBV10-3 with TRBJ1-2, with 7 bases identical to TRBD1. The germline CDR1 and CDR2 sequences are ENHRY and SYGVKD. The CDR3 loop spans 13 amino acids. V lost 7 bases and J lost 8; bases outside the gene matches: 10.

Only one count was recorded for this clone. The chain uses TRBV28 and TRBJ1-5; D perhaps matches TRBD1 (6 bases). V shed 1 base and J shed 2 bases, with 9 bases lying between them. CDR1 is MDHEN, CDR2 SYDVKM, per germline. The CDR3 length is 15 residues. As DNA, the CDR3 is TGTGCCAGCAGTTTATCGGGGGGCGGCAATCAGCCCCAGCATTTT. It codes for CASSLSGGGNQPQHF. Combining the CDR3 with reference TRBV28 and TRBJ1-5 gives the whole variable domain DVKVTQSSRYLVKRTGEKVFLECVQDMDHENMFWYRQDPGLGLRLIYFSYDVKMKEKGDIPEGYSVSREKKERFSLILESASTNQTSMYLCASSLSGGGNQPQHFGDGTRLSIL.

The genes are TRBV4-1 and TRBJ1-1, with 8 bases lining up with TRBD1. Per germline, CDR1 MGHRA and CDR2 YSYEKL. This CDR3 has 16 residues. J lost 6 bases, V lost 0 bases, and 9 bases had no gene match. The CDR3 loop reads CASSQDPRQGAAEAFF. In DNA, the CDR3 is TGCGCCAGCAGCCAAGATCCTCGGCAGGGGGCTGCTGAAGCTTTCTTT.

This sequence joins TRBV27 and TRBJ2-5, with TRBD1 matching 9 bases. V was pared by 3 bases and J by 1 base, with 0 bases of the junction left unmatched. CDR1 and CDR2 from the germline V gene are MNHEY and SMNVEV (reference sequence). The CDR3 is 14 residues long. The CDR3 sequence: CASSLGQGQETQYF. The CDR3 DNA sequence: TGTGCCAGCAGTTTGGGACAGGGCCAAGAGACCCAGTACTTC.

The genes are TRBV28 and TRBJ2-1; D is perhaps TRBD1 (6 bases). The CDR3 loop spans 16 amino acids. The germline V gene has CDR1 MDHEN and CDR2 SYDVKM. Trimming pared 4 bases from V and 1 base from J, leaving 14 bases between. As DNA, the CDR3 is TGTGCCAGCAGTTCCTCCGGGACAAAGTCCTACAATGAGCAGTTCTTC. Translated, it gives CASSSSGTKSYNEQFF.

J is TRBJ2-3 and V is TRBV28; weak D call: TRBD1 (5 bases). CDR1 and CDR2 (germline): MDHEN, SYDVKM. The V gene lost 1 base and the J gene lost 1 base, with 30 bases spanning the gap. This CDR3 is 22 amino acids long. DNA for the CDR3: TGTGCCAGCAGTTTATCCCGACGAAGTGGACGGCAGGCTATCAGGGGCACAGATACGCAGTATTTT. It yields the protein CASSLSRRSGRQAIRGTDTQYF.

The chain employs TRBV5-4 and TRBJ2-5, with TRBD1 matching 11 bases. Trimming took 4 bases from V and 5 from J; bases not matched to a gene: 13. Germline loops: CDR1 SGHNT, CDR2 YYREEE (reference sequence). The CDR3 spans 17 residues. CDR3 protein: CASSLLGQGEFKETQYF. Written as DNA, the CDR3 is TGTGCCAGCAGCCTCCTGGGACAGGGGGAATTTAAGGAGACCCAGTACTTC.

The chain joins TRBV21-1 to TRBJ1-1; TRBD1 is the table's D call, not checked against the DNA. TRBV21-1 is given as a pseudogene. The length of the CDR3 is 17 residues. CDR3 in DNA: TGTGCCAGCAGCAAAGCCCTATGTCCCACAGCGAACACTGAAGCTTTCTTT. This translates into CASSKALCPTANTEAFF.

The J gene is TRBJ1-4, the V gene TRBV13; D possibly corresponds to TRBD1 (6 bases). CDR3 length: 15 residues. With 0 bases removed from V and 7 bases from J, the gap between germline ends came to 12 bases. Germline loops: CDR1 PRHDT, CDR2 FYEKMQ (reference sequence). The CDR3 reads CASSLGGATGEKLFF. CDR3 coding DNA: TGTGCCAGCAGCTTAGGGGGGGCGACTGGTGAAAAACTGTTTTTT.

The chain is built from TRBV28 and TRBJ2-7, with D possibly matching TRBD1 (6 bases). Germline V gene data show CDR1 as MDHEN and CDR2 as SYDVKM. The CDR3 extends over 12 amino acids. Trimming removed 6 bases at V and 6 bases at J, with 12 bases between. CDR3 coding DNA: TGTGCCAGCAGCCAGAACAGGGTCGAGCAGTACTTC. Amino acid sequence: CASSQNRVEQYF.